Listed below are T cell receptor beta chains from one sample, sequenced in a study of cytomegalovirus exposure and HLA in healthy donors. Assay used: immunoSEQ multiplex PCR; TCRdb lists only in-frame clones, some missing. The data contain around 150,000 clones, roughly nine tenths of them singletons. Sequencing was done on a sample of PBMCs. The receptors shown here come from a woman aged 18 to 35 in good health and CMV-seropositive. Each CDR3 is given without its conserved first and last residue.

len,j_gene,v_gene,CDR3aa
14,TRBJ2-2,TRBV9,ASSATSGRQTGELF
14,TRBJ2-7,TRBV28,ASSLPKPGGGNEQY
15,TRBJ2-1,TRBV4-2,ASSPLEVDYSYNEQF
12,TRBJ2-3,TRBV7-9,ASSLGGSADTQY
14,TRBJ2-6,TRBV18,ASSPPGGSGANVLT
11,TRBJ1-1,TRBV6-1,ASRDPGNTEAF
14,TRBJ1-3,TRBV6-6,ASRDVPGTGGNTIY
13,TRBJ2-1,TRBV5-1,ASRHSGVVYNEQF
13,TRBJ1-1,TRBV7-9,ASSRQTETNTEAF
9,TRBJ1-1,TRBV6-1,ASIGGTEAF
11,TRBJ2-7,TRBV9,ASSVGLSYEQY
15,TRBJ2-1,TRBV7-9,ASSLDRGGRAYNEQF
9,TRBJ2-5,TRBV29-1,SVDSARGRY
13,TRBJ1-5,TRBV9,ASSVGTGFNQPQH
12,TRBJ2-4,TRBV2,ASTGGAGKNIQY
12,TRBJ2-7,TRBV7-3,ASSPGTSGYEQY
12,TRBJ2-4,TRBV6-1,ASSDETSGNIQY
12,TRBJ1-6,TRBV27,ASSLWGDNSPLH
13,TRBJ2-3,TRBV7-2,ASSLLAPPTDTQY
10,TRBJ2-7,TRBV11-2,ASSFGGYEQY
10,TRBJ2-3,TRBV19,ASSSSSGMRY
12,TRBJ1-6,TRBV5-1,ASSLPGQNSPLH